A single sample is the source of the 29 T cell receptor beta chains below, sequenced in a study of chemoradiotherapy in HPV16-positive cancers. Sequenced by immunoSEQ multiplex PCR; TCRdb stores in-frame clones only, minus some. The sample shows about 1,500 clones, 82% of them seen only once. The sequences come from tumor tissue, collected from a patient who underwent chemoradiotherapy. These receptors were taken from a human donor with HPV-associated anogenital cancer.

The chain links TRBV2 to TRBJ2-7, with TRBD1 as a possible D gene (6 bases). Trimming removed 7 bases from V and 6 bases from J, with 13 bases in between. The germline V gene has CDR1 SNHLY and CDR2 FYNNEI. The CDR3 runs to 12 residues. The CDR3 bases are TGTGCCAGCACCGGCAGGGGTAGCGAGCAGTACTTC. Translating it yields CASTGRGSEQYF.

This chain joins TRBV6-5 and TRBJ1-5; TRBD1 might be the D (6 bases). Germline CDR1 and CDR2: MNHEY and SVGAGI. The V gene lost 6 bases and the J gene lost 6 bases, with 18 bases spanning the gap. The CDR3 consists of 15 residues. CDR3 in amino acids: CASSRGGLWFQPQHF. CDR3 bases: TGTGCCAGCAGCCGGGGGGGGCTGTGGTTTCAGCCCCAGCATTTT.

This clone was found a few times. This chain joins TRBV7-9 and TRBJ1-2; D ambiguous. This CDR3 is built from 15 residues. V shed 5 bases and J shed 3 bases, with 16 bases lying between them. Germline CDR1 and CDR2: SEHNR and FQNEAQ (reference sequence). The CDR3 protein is CASSPGRAGDYGYTF. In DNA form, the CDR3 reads TGTGCCAGCAGCCCTGGACGTGCAGGCGACTATGGCTACACCTTC. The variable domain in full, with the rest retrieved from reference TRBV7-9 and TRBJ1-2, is DTGVSQNPRHKITKRGQNVTFRCDPISEHNRLYWYRQTLGQGPEFLTYFQNEAQLEKSRLLSDRFSAERPKGSFSTLEIQRTEQGDSAMYLCASSPGRAGDYGYTFGSGTRLTVV.

CDR3 residues: CASSQWDRSFYGYTF. The CDR3 DNA is TGTGCCAGCAGCCAATGGGACAGGAGTTTCTATGGCTACACCTTC. This chain joins TRBV16 and TRBJ1-2, with 8 bases matching TRBD1. Germline lookup yields CDR1 KGHSY and CDR2 FQNENV. With 1 base clipped from V and 4 bases from J, the junction kept 5 bases outside the gene matches. This CDR3 region has 15 residues.

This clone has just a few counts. For the CDR3, the DNA is TGTGCCAGCAGTCGCCCCTCAGGGATTGGAGAGACCCAGTACTTC. Translating it yields CASSRPSGIGETQYF. The genes are TRBV28 and TRBJ2-5; tentatively, D is TRBD1 (5 bases). V gave up 5 bases and J gave up 4 bases, with 17 bases separating them. Germline V gives CDR1 MDHEN, CDR2 SYDVKM. The CDR3 length is 15 residues.

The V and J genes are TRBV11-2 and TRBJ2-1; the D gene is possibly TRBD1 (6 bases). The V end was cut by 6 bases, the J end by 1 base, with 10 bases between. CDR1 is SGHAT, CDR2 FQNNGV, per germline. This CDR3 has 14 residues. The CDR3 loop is CASRQGNSYNEQFF. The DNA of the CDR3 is TGTGCCAGCAGGCAGGGGAATTCCTACAATGAGCAGTTCTTC.

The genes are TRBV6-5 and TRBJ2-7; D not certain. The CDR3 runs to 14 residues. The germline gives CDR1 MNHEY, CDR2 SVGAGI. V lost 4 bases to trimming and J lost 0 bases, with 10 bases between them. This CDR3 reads CASSLTGRSYEQYF. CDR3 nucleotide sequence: TGTGCCAGCAGTTTGACCGGGCGCTCCTACGAGCAGTACTTC.

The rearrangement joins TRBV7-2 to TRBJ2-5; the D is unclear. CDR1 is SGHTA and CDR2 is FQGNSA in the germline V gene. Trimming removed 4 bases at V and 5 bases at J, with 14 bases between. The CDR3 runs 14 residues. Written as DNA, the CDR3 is TGTGCCAGCAGCTATTATTTGAATGCGGAGACCCAGTACTTC. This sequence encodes CASSYYLNAETQYF. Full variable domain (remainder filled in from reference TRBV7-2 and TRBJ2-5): GAGVSQSPSNKVTEKGKDVELRCDPISGHTALYWYRQSLGQGLEFLIYFQGNSAPDKSGLPSDRFSAERTGGSVSTLTIQRTQQEDSAVYLCASSYYLNAETQYFGPGTRLLVL.

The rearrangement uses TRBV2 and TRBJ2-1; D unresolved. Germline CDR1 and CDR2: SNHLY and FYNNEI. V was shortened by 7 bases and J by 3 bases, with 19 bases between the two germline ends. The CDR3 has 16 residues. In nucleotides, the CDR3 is TGTGCCAGCAAGACTGATGGGGTTTCCTTCTACAATGAGCAGTTCTTC. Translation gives CASKTDGVSFYNEQFF.

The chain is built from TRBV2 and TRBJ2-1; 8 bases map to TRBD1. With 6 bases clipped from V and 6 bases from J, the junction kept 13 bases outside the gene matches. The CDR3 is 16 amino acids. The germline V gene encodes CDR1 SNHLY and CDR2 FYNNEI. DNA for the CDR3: TGTGCCAGCAGCGCTTCCACAGGGGGGTCCCCCAATGAGCAGTTCTTC. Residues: CASSASTGGSPNEQFF.

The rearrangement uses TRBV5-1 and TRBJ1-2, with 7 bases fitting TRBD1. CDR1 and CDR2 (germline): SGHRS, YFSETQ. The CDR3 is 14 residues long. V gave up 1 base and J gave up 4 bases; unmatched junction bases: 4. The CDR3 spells CASSLSYRGYGYTF. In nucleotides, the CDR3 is TGCGCCAGCAGCTTGTCATACAGGGGCTATGGCTACACCTTC. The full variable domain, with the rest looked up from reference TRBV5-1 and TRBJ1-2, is KAGVTQTPRYLIKTRGQQVTLSCSPISGHRSVSWYQQTPGQGLQFLFEYFSETQRNKGNFPGRFSGRQFSNSRSEMNVSTLELGDSALYLCASSLSYRGYGYTFGSGTRLTVV.

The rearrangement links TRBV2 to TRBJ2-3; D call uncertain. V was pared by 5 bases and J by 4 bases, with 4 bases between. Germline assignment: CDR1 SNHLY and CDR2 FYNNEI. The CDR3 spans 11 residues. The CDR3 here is CASSFPDTQYF. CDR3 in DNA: TGTGCCAGCAGTTTCCCAGATACGCAGTATTTT.

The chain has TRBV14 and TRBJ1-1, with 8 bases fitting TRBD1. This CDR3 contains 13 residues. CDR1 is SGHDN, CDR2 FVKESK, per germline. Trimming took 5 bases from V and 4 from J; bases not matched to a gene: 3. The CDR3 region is CASSGQGRTEAFF. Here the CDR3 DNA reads TGTGCCAGCAGCGGACAGGGTCGCACTGAAGCTTTCTTT.

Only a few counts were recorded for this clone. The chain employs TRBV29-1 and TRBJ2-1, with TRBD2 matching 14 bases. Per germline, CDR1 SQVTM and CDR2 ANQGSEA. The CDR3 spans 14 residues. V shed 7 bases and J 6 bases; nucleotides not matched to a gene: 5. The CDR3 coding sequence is TGCAGCGCCACGGGGACTAGCGGGGGCAATGAGCAGTTCTTC. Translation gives CSATGTSGGNEQFF.

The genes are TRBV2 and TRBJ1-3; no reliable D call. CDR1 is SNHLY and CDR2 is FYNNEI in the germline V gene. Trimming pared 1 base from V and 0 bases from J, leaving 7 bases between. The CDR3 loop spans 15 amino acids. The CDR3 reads CASSEEGFSGNTIYF. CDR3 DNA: TGTGCCAGCAGTGAAGAGGGTTTCTCTGGAAACACCATATATTTT.

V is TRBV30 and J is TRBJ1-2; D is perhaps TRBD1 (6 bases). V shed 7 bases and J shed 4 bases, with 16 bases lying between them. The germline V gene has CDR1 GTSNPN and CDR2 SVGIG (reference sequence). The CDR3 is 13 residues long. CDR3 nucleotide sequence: TGTGCCTTCCTACCGACAGGACCCTATGGCTACACCTTC. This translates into CAFLPTGPYGYTF.

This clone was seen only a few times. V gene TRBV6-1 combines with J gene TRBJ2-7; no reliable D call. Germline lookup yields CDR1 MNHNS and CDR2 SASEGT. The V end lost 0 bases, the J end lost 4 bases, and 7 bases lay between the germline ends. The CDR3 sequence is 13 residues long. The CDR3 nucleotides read TGTGCCAGCAGTGAAGCGCTCGATTACGAGCAGTACTTC. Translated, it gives CASSEALDYEQYF.

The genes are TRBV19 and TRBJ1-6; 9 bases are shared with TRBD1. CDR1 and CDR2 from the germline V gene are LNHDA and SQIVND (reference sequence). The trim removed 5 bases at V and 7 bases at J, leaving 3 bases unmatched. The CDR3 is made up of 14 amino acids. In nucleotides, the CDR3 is TGTGCCAGTAGTCCGGGACAGGGCAATTCACCCCTCCACTTT. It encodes CASSPGQGNSPLHF.

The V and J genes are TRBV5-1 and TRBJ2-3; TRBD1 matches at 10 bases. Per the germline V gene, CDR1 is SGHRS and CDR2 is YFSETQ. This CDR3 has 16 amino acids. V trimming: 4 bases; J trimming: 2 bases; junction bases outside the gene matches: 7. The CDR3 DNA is TGCGCCAGCAGCGGAAGACAGGGGGCTAACACAGATACGCAGTATTTT. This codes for CASSGRQGANTDTQYF.

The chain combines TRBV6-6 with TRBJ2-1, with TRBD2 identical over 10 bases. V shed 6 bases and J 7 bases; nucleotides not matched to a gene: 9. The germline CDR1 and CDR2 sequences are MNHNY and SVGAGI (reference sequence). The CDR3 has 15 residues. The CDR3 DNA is TGTGCCAGCAGCCAAGGGACTAGCGAGGGGAATGAGCAGTTCTTC. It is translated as CASSQGTSEGNEQFF.

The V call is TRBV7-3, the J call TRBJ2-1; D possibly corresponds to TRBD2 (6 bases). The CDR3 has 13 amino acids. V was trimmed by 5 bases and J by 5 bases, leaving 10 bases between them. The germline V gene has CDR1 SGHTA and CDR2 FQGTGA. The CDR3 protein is CASSPRRDNEQFF. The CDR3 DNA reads TGTGCCAGCAGCCCACGGAGGGACAATGAGCAGTTCTTC.

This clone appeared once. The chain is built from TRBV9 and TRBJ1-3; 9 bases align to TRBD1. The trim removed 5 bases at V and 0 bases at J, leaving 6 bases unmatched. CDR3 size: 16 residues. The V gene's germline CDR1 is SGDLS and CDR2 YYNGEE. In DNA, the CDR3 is TGTGCCAGCAGTCCGGGACAGGGCATCTCTGGAAACACCATATATTTT. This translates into CASSPGQGISGNTIYF.

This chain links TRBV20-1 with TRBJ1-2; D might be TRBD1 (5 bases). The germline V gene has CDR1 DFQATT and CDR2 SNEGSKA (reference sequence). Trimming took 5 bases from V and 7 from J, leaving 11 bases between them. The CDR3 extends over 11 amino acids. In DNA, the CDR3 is TGCAGTGCTGGGGCCCAAGGTGGCTACACCTTC. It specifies CSAGAQGGYTF.

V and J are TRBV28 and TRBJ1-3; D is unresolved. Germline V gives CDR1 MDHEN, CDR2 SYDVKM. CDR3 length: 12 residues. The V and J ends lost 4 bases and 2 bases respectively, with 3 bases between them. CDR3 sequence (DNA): TGTGCCAGCAGTTGGACTGGAAACACCATATATTTT. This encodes CASSWTGNTIYF.

The CDR3 sequence is CASSYSLGGQRGYTF. CDR3 in DNA: TGTGCCAGCAGTTACTCCCTAGGTGGGCAGCGTGGCTACACCTTC. This chain connects TRBV6-5 to TRBJ1-2; D is ambiguous. Germline V gene data show CDR1 as MNHEY and CDR2 as SVGAGI. V was trimmed by 0 bases and J by 7 bases, leaving 15 bases between them. CDR3 length: 15 residues.

The CDR3 here is CSVRSGQGNYGYTF. The CDR3 DNA is TGCAGCGTTCGATCGGGACAGGGGAACTATGGCTACACCTTC. The chain couples TRBV29-1 to TRBJ1-2; 10 positions agree with TRBD1. From germline, CDR1 is SQVTM and CDR2 ANQGSEA. J was trimmed by 2 bases and V by 5 bases; bases with no gene match: 5. The CDR3 sequence is 14 residues long.

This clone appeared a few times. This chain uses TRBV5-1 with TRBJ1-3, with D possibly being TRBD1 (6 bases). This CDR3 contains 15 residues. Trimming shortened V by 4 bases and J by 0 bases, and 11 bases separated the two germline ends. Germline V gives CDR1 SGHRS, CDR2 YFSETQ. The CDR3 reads CASSAGQNSGNTIYF. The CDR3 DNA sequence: TGCGCCAGCAGCGCGGGACAAAACTCTGGAAACACCATATATTTT.

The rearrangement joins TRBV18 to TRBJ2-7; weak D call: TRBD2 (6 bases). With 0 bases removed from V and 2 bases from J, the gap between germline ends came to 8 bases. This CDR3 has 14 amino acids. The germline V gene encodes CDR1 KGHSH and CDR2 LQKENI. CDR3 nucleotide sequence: TGTGCCAGCTCACCACCGGGGGGAACCTACGAGCAGTACTTC. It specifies CASSPPGGTYEQYF.

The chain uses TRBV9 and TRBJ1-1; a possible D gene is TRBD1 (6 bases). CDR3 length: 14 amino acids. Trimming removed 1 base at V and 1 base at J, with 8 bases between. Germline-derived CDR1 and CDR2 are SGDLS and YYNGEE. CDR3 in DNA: TGTGCCAGCAGCGTATTAGGGGGGAACACTGAAGCTTTCTTT. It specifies CASSVLGGNTEAFF.